The source of this TCR beta chain is a study of blood T cell repertoires in COVID-19. As for the study in general: Whether acute or convalescent, the COVID-19 samples came from the United States, Italy and Spain. The cDNA or gDNA used as material had been derived from T cells, B-cell-depleted T cells, or PBMCs.

The CDR3 extends over 14 amino acids. V lost 1 base and J lost 2, with 8 bases in between. Per germline, CDR1 SEHNR and CDR2 FQNEAQ (reference sequence). Methods used by the authors: It was from reference gene primer amplification that nucleated cell counts were estimated. Sequencing was performed with immunoSEQ multiplex PCR; in TCRdb, only in-frame clones are kept and a portion is missing. Clone size and the V and J calls come from that table; the DNA yielded D and trimming. The sample yields roughly 250,000 clones, 83% seen once. The J gene is TRBJ2-5, the V gene TRBV7-9, with a tentative D call TRBD2 (5 bases). The sequenced sample was peripheral blood. The TCR comes from a woman between 45 and 65 years old with acute or convalescent COVID-19. The CDR3 loop is CASSLVPGQETQYF. CDR3 in DNA: TGTGCCAGCAGCTTAGTACCGGGACAAGAGACCCAGTACTTC.